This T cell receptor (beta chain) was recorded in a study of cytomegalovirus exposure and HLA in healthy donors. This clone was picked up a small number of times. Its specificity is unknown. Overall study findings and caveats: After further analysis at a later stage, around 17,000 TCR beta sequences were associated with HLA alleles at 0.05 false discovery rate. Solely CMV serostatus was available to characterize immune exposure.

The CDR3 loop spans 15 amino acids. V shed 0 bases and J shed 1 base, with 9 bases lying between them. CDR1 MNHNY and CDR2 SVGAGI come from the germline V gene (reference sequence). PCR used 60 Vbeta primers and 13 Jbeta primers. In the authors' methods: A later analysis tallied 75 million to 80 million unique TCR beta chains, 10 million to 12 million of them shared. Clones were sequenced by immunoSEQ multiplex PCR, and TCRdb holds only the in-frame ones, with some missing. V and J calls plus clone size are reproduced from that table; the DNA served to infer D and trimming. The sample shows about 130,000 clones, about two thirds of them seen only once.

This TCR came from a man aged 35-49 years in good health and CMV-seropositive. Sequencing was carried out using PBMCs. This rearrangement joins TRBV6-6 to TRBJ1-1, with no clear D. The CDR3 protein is CASSYSPGQNTEAFF. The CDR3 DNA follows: TGTGCCAGCAGTTACTCGCCAGGTCAGAACACTGAAGCTTTCTTT.